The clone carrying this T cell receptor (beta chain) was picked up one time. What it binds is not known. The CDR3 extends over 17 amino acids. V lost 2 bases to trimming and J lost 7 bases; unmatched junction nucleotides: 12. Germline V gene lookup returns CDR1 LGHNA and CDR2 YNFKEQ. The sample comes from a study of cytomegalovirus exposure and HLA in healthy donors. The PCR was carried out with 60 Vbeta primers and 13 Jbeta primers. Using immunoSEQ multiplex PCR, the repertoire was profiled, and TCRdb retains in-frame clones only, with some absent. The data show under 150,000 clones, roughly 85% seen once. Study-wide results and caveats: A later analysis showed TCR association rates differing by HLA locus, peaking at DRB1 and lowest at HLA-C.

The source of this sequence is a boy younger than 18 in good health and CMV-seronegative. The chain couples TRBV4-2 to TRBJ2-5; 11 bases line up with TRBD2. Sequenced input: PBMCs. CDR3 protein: CASSQTSGTSGGGTQYF. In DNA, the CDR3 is TGTGCCAGCAGCCAAACCTCCGGGACTAGCGGCGGAGGGACCCAGTACTTC.